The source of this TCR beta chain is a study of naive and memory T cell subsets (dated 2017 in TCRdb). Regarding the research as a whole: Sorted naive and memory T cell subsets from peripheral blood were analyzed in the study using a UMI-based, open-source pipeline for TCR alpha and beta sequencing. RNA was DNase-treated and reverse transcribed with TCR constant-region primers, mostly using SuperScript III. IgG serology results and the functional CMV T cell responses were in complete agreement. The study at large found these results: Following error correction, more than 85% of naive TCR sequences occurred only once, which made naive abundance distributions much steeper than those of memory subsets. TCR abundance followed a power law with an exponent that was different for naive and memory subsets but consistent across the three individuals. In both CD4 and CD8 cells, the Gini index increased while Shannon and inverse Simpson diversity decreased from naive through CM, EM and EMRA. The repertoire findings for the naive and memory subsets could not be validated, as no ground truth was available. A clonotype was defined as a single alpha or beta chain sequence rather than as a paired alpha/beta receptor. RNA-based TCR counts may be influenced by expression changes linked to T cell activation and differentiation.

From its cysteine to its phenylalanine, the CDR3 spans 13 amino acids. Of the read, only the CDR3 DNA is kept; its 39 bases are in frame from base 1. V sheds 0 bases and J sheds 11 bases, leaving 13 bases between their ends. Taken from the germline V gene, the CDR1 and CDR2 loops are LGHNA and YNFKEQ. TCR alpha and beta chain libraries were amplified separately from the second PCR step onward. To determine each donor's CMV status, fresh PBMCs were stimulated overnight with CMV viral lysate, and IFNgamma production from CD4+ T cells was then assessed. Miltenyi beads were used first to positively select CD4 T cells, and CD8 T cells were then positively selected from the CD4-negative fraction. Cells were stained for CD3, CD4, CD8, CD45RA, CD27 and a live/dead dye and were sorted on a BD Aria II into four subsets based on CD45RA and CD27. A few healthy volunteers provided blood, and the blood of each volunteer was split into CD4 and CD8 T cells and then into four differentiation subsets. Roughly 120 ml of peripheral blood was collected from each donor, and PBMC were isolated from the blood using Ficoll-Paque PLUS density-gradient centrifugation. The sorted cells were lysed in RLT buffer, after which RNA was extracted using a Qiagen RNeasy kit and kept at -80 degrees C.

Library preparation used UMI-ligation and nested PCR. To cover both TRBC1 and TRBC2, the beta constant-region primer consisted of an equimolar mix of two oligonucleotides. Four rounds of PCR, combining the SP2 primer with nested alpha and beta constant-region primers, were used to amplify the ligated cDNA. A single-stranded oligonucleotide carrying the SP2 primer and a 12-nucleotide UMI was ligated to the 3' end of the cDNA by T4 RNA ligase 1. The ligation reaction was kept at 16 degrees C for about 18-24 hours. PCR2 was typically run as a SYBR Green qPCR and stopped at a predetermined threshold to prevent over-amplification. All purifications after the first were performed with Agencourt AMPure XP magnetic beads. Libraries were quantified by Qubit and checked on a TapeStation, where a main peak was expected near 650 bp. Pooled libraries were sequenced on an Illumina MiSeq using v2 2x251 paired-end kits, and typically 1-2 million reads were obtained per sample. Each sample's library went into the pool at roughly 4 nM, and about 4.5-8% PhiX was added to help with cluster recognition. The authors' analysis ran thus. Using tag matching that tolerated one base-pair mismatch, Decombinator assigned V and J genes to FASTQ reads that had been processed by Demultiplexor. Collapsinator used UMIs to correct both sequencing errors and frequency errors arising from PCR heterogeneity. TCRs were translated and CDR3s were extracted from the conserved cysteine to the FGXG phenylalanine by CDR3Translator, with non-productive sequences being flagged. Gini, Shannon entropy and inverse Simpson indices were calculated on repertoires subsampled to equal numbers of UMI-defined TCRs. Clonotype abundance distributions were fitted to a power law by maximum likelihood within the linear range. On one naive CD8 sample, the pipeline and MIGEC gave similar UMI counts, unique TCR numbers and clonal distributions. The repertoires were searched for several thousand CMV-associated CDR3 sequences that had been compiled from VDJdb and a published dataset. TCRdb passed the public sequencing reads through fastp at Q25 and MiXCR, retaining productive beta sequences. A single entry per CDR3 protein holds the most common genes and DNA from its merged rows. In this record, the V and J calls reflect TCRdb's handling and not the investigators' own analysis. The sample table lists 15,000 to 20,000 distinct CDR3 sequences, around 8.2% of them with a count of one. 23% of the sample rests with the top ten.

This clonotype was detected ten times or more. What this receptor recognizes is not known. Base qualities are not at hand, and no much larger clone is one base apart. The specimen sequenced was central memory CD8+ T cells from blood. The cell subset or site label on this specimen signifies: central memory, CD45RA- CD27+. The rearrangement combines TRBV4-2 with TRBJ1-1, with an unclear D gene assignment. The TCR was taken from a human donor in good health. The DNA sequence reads TGTGCCAGCAGCCAAGATCTGGCTGAAGTCGCTTTCTTT. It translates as CASSQDLAEVAFF.